This TCR beta chain was profiled in a study of cytomegalovirus exposure and HLA in healthy donors. It was with 60 Vbeta and 13 Jbeta primers that the PCR ran. Generated by immunoSEQ multiplex PCR, the TCRdb table keeps only in-frame clones and is missing some. This sample has about 150,000 clones, with around 72% found just once. Comments on this clone: Its antigen is undetermined.

Study results and limitations: Some V segments, including TRBV6-2 and TRBV6-3, were excluded as indistinguishable.

This CDR3 has 16 residues. Germline V gene data show CDR1 as GTSNPN and CDR2 as SVGIG (reference sequence). The V gene end was trimmed by 2 bases and the J gene end by 8 bases; junction bases not matched to a gene: 15. Donors were nominally healthy when sampled, though unrecorded immune exposures were likely. The clonotype originates from a man between 40 and 49 years old in good health and CMV-seronegative. Sequences were obtained from PBMCs. The genes are TRBV30 and TRBJ2-1; 7 bases fit TRBD1. CDR3 in DNA: TGTGCCTGGAGTACTACCGGGACAGACCTTTCGGATGAGCAGTTCTTC. It encodes CAWSTTGTDLSDEQFF.